The clone carrying this TCR beta chain was seen many times. Its antigen is not identified. TCRdb reanalysed the reads using MiXCR and keeps one entry per CDR3 protein. Among about 240,000 distinct CDR3 sequences, roughly 6.5% were seen once, and the ten largest hold around 6.9%. This sample was taken from a study of T cell repertoires in cytomegalovirus infection. Study observations and caveats: HLA-C-restricted CMV clonotypes gave the most frequent clonotype in two of eight donors.

Trimming took off 3 bases at V and 1 base at J, with 7 bases between the two ends. There are 14 residues in the CDR3. This TCR was recovered from a human donor in good health (CMV status not recorded). Some clones in this sample may be carry-over from other donors' samples. This chain joins TRBV12-3 or TRBV12-4 and TRBJ1-5; D unresolved. The specimen was PBMCs. CDR3 nucleotides: TGTGCCAGCAGTTTTCGGTCGAGCAATCAGCCCCAGCATTTT. Protein sequence: CASSFRSSNQPQHF.